This T cell receptor (beta chain) comes out of a study of blood T cell repertoires in COVID-19. On the study more broadly: Donors in the United States, Italy and Spain gave samples during acute or convalescent COVID-19. In each case, the material was cDNA or gDNA derived from T cells, B-cell-depleted T cells, or PBMCs.

The CDR3 is 15 amino acids. The V end lost 5 bases, the J end lost 0 bases, and 13 bases lay between the germline ends. CDR1 and CDR2 (germline): MNHEY, SVGAGI. This clone was detected only once. The authors' processing: It was from reference gene primer amplification that nucleated cell counts were estimated. TCRdb's table, derived via immunoSEQ multiplex PCR, lists solely in-frame clones and lacks some. V and J calls and clone size are copied from that table; D and trimming were computed from the DNA. This sample carries roughly 250,000 clones, about 88% of them seen once, and the ten largest clones take 2% to 2.5%.

The chain recombines TRBV6-5 with TRBJ1-1, with D maybe TRBD1 (5 bases). Sequenced input: peripheral blood. The origin of this receptor is a woman aged 40 to 50 who had recovered from COVID-19. The CDR3 nucleotides are TGTGCCAGCAGTCTTGACAGAACCATGAACACTGAAGCTTTCTTT. Translated: CASSLDRTMNTEAFF.